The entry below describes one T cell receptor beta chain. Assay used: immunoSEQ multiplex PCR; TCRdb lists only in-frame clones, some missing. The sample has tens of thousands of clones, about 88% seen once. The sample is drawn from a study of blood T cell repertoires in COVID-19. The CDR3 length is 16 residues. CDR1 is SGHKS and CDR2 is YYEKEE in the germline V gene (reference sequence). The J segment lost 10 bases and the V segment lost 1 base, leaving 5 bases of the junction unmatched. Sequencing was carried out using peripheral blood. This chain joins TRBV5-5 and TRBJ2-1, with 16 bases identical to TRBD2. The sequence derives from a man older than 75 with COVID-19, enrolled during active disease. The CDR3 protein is CASSLPGLAGGREQFF. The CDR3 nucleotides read TGTGCCAGCAGCTTGCCGGGACTAGCGGGGGGGAGAGAGCAGTTCTTC.